What follows describes a single T cell receptor beta chain. These data originate in a study of T cell changes during pregnancy in multiple sclerosis. Method: immunoSEQ multiplex PCR; TCRdb's copy keeps in-frame clones and lacks some. Here the sample spans around 38,000 clones, more than 85% being singletons. V lost 3 bases and J lost 2; bases outside the gene matches: 5. CDR3 length: 15 amino acids. CDR1 is LNHDA, CDR2 SQIVND, per germline (reference sequence). The sequence came from a female donor with multiple sclerosis, enrolled in a pregnancy study. The input for sequencing was CD8+ T cells from peripheral blood mononuclear cells, taken in the third trimester of pregnancy. The chain employs TRBV19 and TRBJ2-5; 8 positions agree with TRBD1. This CDR3 reads CASSMRTGWQETQYF. The CDR3 region has the DNA TGTGCCAGTAGTATGCGGACAGGGTGGCAAGAGACCCAGTACTTC. Using reference TRBV19 and TRBJ2-5 for the parts outside the CDR3, the full variable domain is DGGITQSPKYLFRKEGQNVTLSCEQNLNHDAMYWYRQDPGQGLRLIYYSQIVNDFQKGDIAEGYSVSREKKESFPLTVTSAQKNPTAFYLCASSMRTGWQETQYFGPGTRLLVL.